One and the same sample provided the 23 T cell receptor beta chains below, sequenced in a study of cytomegalovirus exposure and HLA in healthy donors. Both 60 Vbeta primers and 13 Jbeta primers went into the PCR. Method: immunoSEQ multiplex PCR; TCRdb's copy keeps in-frame clones and lacks some. In the table there are roughly 160,000 clones, about 82% of which are singletons. Sample: PBMCs. The receptor source for this set is a woman younger than 45 in good health and CMV-seropositive.

This chain uses TRBV4-3 with TRBJ2-7, with D perhaps matching TRBD1 (6 bases). CDR3 length: 16 residues. V shed 0 bases and J shed 0 bases, with 12 bases lying between them. Germline CDR1 is LGHNA and CDR2 is YSLEER. In DNA, the CDR3 is TGCGCCAGCAGCCAAGATTGGGGGCCGAGCTCCTACGAGCAGTACTTC. Protein: CASSQDWGPSSYEQYF.

This clone was seen only once. The gene calls are TRBV7-9 and TRBJ2-3, with TRBD1 matching 8 bases. The V gene's germline CDR1 is SEHNR and CDR2 FQNEAQ (reference sequence). CDR3 length: 15 residues. V trimming: 1 base; J trimming: 2 bases; junction bases outside the gene matches: 2. In DNA form, the CDR3 reads TGTGCCAGCAGCTTAGGACAGGGGTACACAGATACGCAGTATTTT. Encoded protein: CASSLGQGYTDTQYF.

The genes are TRBV7-8 and TRBJ2-7; 10 nucleotides align to TRBD1. The CDR3 length is 16 residues. V was pared by 1 base and J by 2 bases, with 5 bases of the junction left unmatched. Per germline, CDR1 SGHVS and CDR2 FQNEAQ. CDR3 nucleotide sequence: TGTGCCAGCAGCTTAGGAAGGACAGGGGGACCCTACGAGCAGTACTTC. Its translation: CASSLGRTGGPYEQYF.

This clone has a single count. Written as DNA, the CDR3 is TGTGCCAGCAGCCCGACAGGGTTCGGGGAGCTGTTTTTT. It yields the protein CASSPTGFGELFF. The J gene is TRBJ2-2, the V gene TRBV5-8, with TRBD1 matching over 7 bases. The length of the CDR3 is 13 residues. The J segment lost 7 bases and the V segment lost 4 bases, leaving 4 bases of the junction unmatched. Germline V gives CDR1 SGHTS, CDR2 YDEGEE.

The chain uses TRBV18 and TRBJ1-3; D gene unclear. Trimming took 1 base from V and 4 from J, leaving 14 bases between them. Per the germline V gene, CDR1 is KGHSH and CDR2 is LQKENI. The CDR3 is 16 residues long. The CDR3, as DNA: TGTGCCAGCTCACCACGGACTCAAGGAACGGGAAACACCATATATTTT. This encodes CASSPRTQGTGNTIYF.

The CDR3 DNA reads TGCGCCAGCAGCCAAGAGCGGGGGGGCCTTCGGGAGCAGTACTTC. It encodes CASSQERGGLREQYF. This chain uses TRBV4-3 with TRBJ2-7; 9 bases line up with TRBD2. V shed 0 bases and J 7 bases; nucleotides not matched to a gene: 7. This CDR3 has 15 amino acids. The germline V gene has CDR1 LGHNA and CDR2 YSLEER.

The rearrangement links TRBV5-5 to TRBJ2-3; 7 bases are a match to TRBD2. Trimming cost V 0 bases and J 12 bases; bases outside gene matches: 4. CDR1 and CDR2 (germline): SGHKS, YYEKEE (reference sequence). This CDR3 spans 12 amino acids. CDR3 coding DNA: TGTGCCAGCAGCTTGGGCCTAGCGGCCCAGTATTTT. Protein product: CASSLGLAAQYF.

This clone was picked up a small number of times. The chain couples TRBV7-6 to TRBJ1-4; TRBD1 is a possible D gene (5 bases). Germline CDR1 and CDR2: SGHVS and FNYEAQ. The germline V and J ends were trimmed by 4 bases and 7 bases, with 13 bases remaining between them. The CDR3 loop spans 14 amino acids. The CDR3 DNA sequence: TGTGCCAGCAGCTGGACGGACGGGGGTGAAAAACTGTTTTTT. This codes for CASSWTDGGEKLFF.

The J gene is TRBJ1-2, the V gene TRBV27; the D gene is possibly TRBD1 (6 bases). The CDR3 runs to 15 residues. V lost 5 bases to trimming and J lost 3 bases, with 16 bases between them. Per germline, CDR1 MNHEY and CDR2 SMNVEV (reference sequence). The CDR3 spells CASSASHRVHYGYTF. The CDR3 bases are TGTGCCAGCAGTGCCTCTCACAGGGTACACTATGGCTACACCTTC.

In its sample, this clone was seen a few times. The CDR3 coding sequence is TGCGCCAGCAGCCAAGTGCACAGGGAGTCTTCAGCTTTCTTT. Its protein is CASSQVHRESSAFF. This chain connects TRBV4-3 to TRBJ1-1, with D possibly TRBD1 on 6 matching bases. Between the trimmed V and J ends, which lost 1 base and 10 bases, there was a span of 16 bases. Germline loops: CDR1 LGHNA, CDR2 YSLEER. The CDR3 contains 14 residues.

This clone has only one observation. The chain recombines TRBV5-6 with TRBJ1-1; D is unresolved. Trimming took 1 base from V and 6 from J, leaving 10 bases between them. The CDR3 contains 13 residues. The V gene's germline CDR1 is SGHDT and CDR2 YYEEEE. In DNA, the CDR3 is TGTGCCAGCAGCTTGACGGCGGGATCTGAAGCTTTCTTT. This encodes CASSLTAGSEAFF.

The V gene is TRBV5-6, the J gene TRBJ2-5, with a weak D call TRBD1 (6 bases). Trimming stripped 0 bases from V and 6 bases from J, with 15 bases between. The CDR3 has 15 residues. Per the germline V gene, CDR1 is SGHDT and CDR2 is YYEEEE. The CDR3 protein is CASSLATGMGKTQYF. The CDR3 DNA sequence: TGTGCCAGCAGCTTGGCCACAGGGATGGGGAAGACCCAGTACTTC. Full variable domain (rest looked up from reference TRBV5-6 and TRBJ2-5): DAGVTQSPTHLIKTRGQQVTLRCSPKSGHDTVSWYQQALGQGPQFIFQYYEEEERQRGNFPDRFSGHQFPNYSSELNVNALLLGDSALYLCASSLATGMGKTQYFGPGTRLLVL.

The gene calls are TRBV6-1 and TRBJ2-5; D ambiguous. In germline, CDR1 is MNHNS, CDR2 SASEGT. This CDR3 has 12 amino acids. V was shortened by 7 bases and J by 0 bases, with 6 bases between the two germline ends. CDR3 DNA sequence: TGTGCCAGCACCTTTTACCAAGAGACCCAGTACTTC. Translation gives CASTFYQETQYF.

The chain is built from TRBV6-5 and TRBJ2-7; 9 bases map to TRBD1. With 4 bases clipped from V and 5 bases from J, the junction kept 9 bases outside the gene matches. The CDR3 has 15 amino acids. Germline V gene lookup returns CDR1 MNHEY and CDR2 SVGAGI. CDR3 sequence (DNA): TGTGCCAGCAGTTTGACAGGGGGAGGTGTAGACGAGCAGTACTTC. The encoded protein is CASSLTGGGVDEQYF.

The chain links TRBV2 to TRBJ2-2; D gene uncertain. There are 14 residues in the CDR3. Trimming took 2 bases from V and 1 from J, leaving 5 bases between them. Germline V gives CDR1 SNHLY, CDR2 FYNNEI. The CDR3 loop reads CASSENRNTGELFF. CDR3 sequence (DNA): TGTGCCAGCAGTGAAAACAGGAACACCGGGGAGCTGTTTTTT.

This rearrangement joins TRBV7-2 to TRBJ2-5; the match to TRBD1 covers 8 bases. This CDR3 is 14 amino acids long. Per the germline V gene, CDR1 is SGHTA and CDR2 is FQGNSA. V shed 3 bases, J shed 5 bases, and the junction held 5 bases outside the gene matches. The CDR3 bases are TGTGCCAGCAGCTTGCGACAGGGGTCGGAGACCCAGTACTTC. This sequence encodes CASSLRQGSETQYF. Filled out from reference TRBV7-2 and TRBJ2-5, the complete variable domain reads GAGVSQSPSNKVTEKGKDVELRCDPISGHTALYWYRQSLGQGLEFLIYFQGNSAPDKSGLPSDRFSAERTGGSVSTLTIQRTQQEDSAVYLCASSLRQGSETQYFGPGTRLLVL.

CDR3 protein: CSVEDGTGGETQYF. CDR3 bases: TGCAGCGTTGAAGATGGGACAGGGGGCGAGACCCAGTACTTC. The rearrangement joins TRBV29-1 to TRBJ2-5; TRBD1 matches 12 bases. CDR1 and CDR2 from the germline V gene are SQVTM and ANQGSEA. The CDR3 is made up of 14 amino acids. The V and J ends lost 0 bases and 5 bases, in that order; junction bases with no gene match: 1.

Notes on this clone: The same CDR3 can be traced to other DNA sequences in this sample. The rearrangement joins TRBV6-5 to TRBJ1-1, with TRBD1 matching over 9 bases. V was clipped by 5 bases and J by 1 base; unmatched bases: 2. Germline V gene sequence: CDR1 MNHEY, CDR2 SVGAGI. The CDR3 is 14 residues long. DNA of the CDR3: TGTGCCAGCAGTGCGGGACAGGGGAACACTGAAGCTTTCTTT. Translation gives CASSAGQGNTEAFF.

The table lists this clone with a few counts. V usage is TRBV2 and J usage is TRBJ1-1; maybe TRBD1 (5 bases). CDR1 and CDR2 from the germline V gene are SNHLY and FYNNEI. The CDR3 extends over 11 amino acids. Trimming shortened V by 10 bases and J by 6 bases, and 12 bases separated the two germline ends. CDR3 bases: TGTGCCATCTTTCGGGGGGCTGAAGCTTTCTTT. Its translation: CAIFRGAEAFF.

The V gene is TRBV7-2, the J gene TRBJ1-5; 11 bases map to TRBD1. This CDR3 contains 15 residues. Germline V CDR1 and CDR2: SGHTA, FQGNSA. V lost 1 base to trimming and J lost 6 bases; unmatched junction nucleotides: 2. The CDR3 is CASSLDGTGGQPQHF. CDR3 coding DNA: TGTGCCAGCAGCTTAGATGGGACAGGGGGTCAGCCCCAGCATTTT.

The rearrangement joins TRBV19 to TRBJ1-6; D unclear. Germline values: CDR1 LNHDA, CDR2 SQIVND (reference sequence). V was pared by 5 bases and J by 5 bases, with 7 bases between. The CDR3 contains 13 residues. CDR3 in amino acids: CASSLQNNSPLHF. The CDR3, as DNA: TGTGCCAGTAGTTTGCAGAATAATTCACCCCTCCACTTT.

The rearrangement links TRBV4-1 to TRBJ1-6; 8 nucleotides match TRBD1. The J segment lost 9 bases and the V segment lost 5 bases, leaving 12 bases of the junction unmatched. There are 16 residues in the CDR3. Germline CDR1 and CDR2: MGHRA and YSYEKL. Here the CDR3 reads CASSFGPQGGISPLHF. The CDR3 coding sequence is TGCGCCAGCAGCTTCGGGCCACAGGGGGGTATTTCACCCCTCCACTTT.

V gene TRBV7-9 combines with J gene TRBJ1-2; no firm D call. Germline CDR1 is SEHNR and CDR2 is FQNEAQ (reference sequence). The CDR3 length is 13 residues. V gave up 5 bases and J gave up 4 bases, with 11 bases separating them. DNA of the CDR3: TGTGCCAGCAGCGGTACTTTTGGCTATGGCTACACCTTC. As protein: CASSGTFGYGYTF.